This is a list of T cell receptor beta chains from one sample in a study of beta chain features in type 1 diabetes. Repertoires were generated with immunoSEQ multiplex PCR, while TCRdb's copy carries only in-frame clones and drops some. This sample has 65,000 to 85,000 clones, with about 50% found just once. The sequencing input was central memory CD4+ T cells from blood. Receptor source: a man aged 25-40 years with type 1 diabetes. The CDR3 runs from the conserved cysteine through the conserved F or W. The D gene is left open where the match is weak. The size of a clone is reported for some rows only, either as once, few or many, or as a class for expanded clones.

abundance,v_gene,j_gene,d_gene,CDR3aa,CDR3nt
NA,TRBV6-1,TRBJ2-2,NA,CASSEGEPGELFF,TGTGCCAGCAGTGAAGGAGAACCCGGGGAGCTGTTTTTT
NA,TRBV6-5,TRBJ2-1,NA,CASRLYNEQFF,TGTGCCAGCAGACTTTACAATGAGCAGTTCTTC
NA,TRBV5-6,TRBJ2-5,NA,CASRGVRETQYF,TGTGCCAGCAGAGGGGTCCGGGAGACCCAGTACTTC
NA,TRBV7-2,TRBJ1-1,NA,CASSFRQDTEAFF,TGTGCCAGCAGCTTCCGACAGGACACTGAAGCTTTCTTT
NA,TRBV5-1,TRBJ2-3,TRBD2,CASSKGRAGGTDTQYF,TGCGCCAGCAGCAAGGGGCGAGCGGGAGGTACAGATACGCAGTATTTT
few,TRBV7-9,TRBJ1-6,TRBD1,CASSLTGENSPLHF,TGTGCCAGCAGCTTGACAGGGGAAAATTCACCCCTCCACTTT
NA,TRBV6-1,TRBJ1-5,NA,CASSRGNADQPQHF,TGTGCCAGCAGTAGGGGGAATGCGGATCAGCCCCAGCATTTT
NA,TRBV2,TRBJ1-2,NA,CASSEGVGGNYGYTF,TGTGCCAGCAGTGAGGGTGTTGGAGGTAACTATGGCTACACCTTC
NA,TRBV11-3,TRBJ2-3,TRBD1,CASSLDGQGATDTQYF,TGTGCCAGCAGCTTAGACGGACAGGGGGCAACAGATACGCAGTATTTT
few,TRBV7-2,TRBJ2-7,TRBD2,CASSLGTSGSGEQYF,TGTGCCAGCAGCTTGGGCACTAGCGGGAGTGGCGAGCAGTACTTC
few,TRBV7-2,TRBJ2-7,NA,CASSLDNSLREQYF,TGTGCCAGCAGCTTAGATAACAGTCTAAGGGAGCAGTACTTC
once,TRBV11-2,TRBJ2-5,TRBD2,CASSMTSGIAETQYF,TGTGCCAGCAGCATGACTAGCGGGATTGCTGAGACCCAGTACTTC
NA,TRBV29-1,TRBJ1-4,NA,CSAKATNEKLFF,TGCAGCGCCAAGGCAACTAATGAGAAACTGTTTTTT
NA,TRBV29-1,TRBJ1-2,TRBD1,CSATLTRGPGNYGYTF,TGCAGCGCCACCCTTACCAGGGGGCCGGGAAACTATGGCTACACCTTC
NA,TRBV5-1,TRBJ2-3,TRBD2,CASSLDGLARDTQYF,TGCGCCAGCAGCCTGGACGGACTAGCAAGAGATACGCAGTATTTT
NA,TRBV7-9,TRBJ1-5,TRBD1,CASSQDREKPQHF,TGTGCCAGCAGCCAGGACAGGGAGAAGCCCCAGCATTTT
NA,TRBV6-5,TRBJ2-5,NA,CASRAGVWETQYF,TGTGCCAGCAGAGCCGGGGTATGGGAGACCCAGTACTTC
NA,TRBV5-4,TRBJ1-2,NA,CASSLAAGMGYGYTF,TGTGCCAGCAGCTTGGCGGCCGGGATGGGCTATGGCTACACCTTC
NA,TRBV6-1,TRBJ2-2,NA,CASSERGGNTGELFF,TGTGCCAGCAGTGAACGGGGTGGGAACACCGGGGAGCTGTTTTTT
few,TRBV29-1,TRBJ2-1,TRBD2,CSVELPGLGDEQFF,TGCAGCGTTGAATTACCGGGACTAGGGGATGAGCAGTTCTTC
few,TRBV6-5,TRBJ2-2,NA,CASSVNTGELFF,TGTGCCAGCAGCGTTAACACCGGGGAGCTGTTTTTT
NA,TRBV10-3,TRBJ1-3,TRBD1,CAISNPVGQGSGNTIYF,TGTGCCATCAGTAACCCCGTGGGACAGGGATCTGGAAACACCATATATTTT
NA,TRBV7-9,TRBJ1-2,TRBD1,CASSETGSGYGYTF,TGTGCCAGCAGCGAGACAGGGAGTGGCTATGGCTACACCTTC
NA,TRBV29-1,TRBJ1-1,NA,CSVGRGNTEAFF,TGCAGCGTTGGACGGGGGAACACTGAAGCTTTCTTT
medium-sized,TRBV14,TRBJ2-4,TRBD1,CASSQGTAGNIQYF,TGTGCCAGCAGCCAGGGGACAGCCGGAAACATTCAGTACTTC
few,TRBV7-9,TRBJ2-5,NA,CASSVQNPGETQYF,TGTGCCAGCAGCGTGCAGAACCCCGGGGAGACCCAGTACTTC